This T cell receptor beta chain emerged from a study of Ad26.COV2.S vaccination and SARS-CoV-2 variants. At the level of the study: Intramuscularly, Ad26.COV2.S was given either once or twice, 56 days apart.

Per germline, CDR1 SGHDN and CDR2 FVKESK. The CDR3 length is 16 residues. Trimming cost V 3 bases and J 4 bases; bases outside gene matches: 6. Data came from immunoSEQ multiplex PCR; TCRdb stores just in-frame clones and leaves some out. Of over 250,000 clones listed, over 75% are singletons. Treatment given: around 19 received Ad26.COV2.S at low or high dose, single or two shots; about 5 received placebo; per-sample allocation not given. All samples were drawn on day 63, counting from the first vaccine or placebo injection. It was an adult aged 18-55 years in Boston who was the donor. The sample in question was peripheral blood, obtained in a trial of Ad26.COV2.S vaccine versus placebo. This clonotype originated in a person between 18 and 60 years old who received the Ad26.COV2.S COVID-19 vaccine or a placebo. This sequence joins TRBV14 and TRBJ2-7, with TRBD2 identical over 13 bases. The CDR3 sequence is CASSQGGLAGEYEQYF. In DNA, the CDR3 is TGTGCCAGCAGCCAGGGTGGACTAGCGGGAGAGTACGAGCAGTACTTC.